This passage covers 6 T cell receptor beta chains from one sample sequenced in a study of control samples from healthy donors and cancer patients. Profiling relied on immunoSEQ multiplex PCR, and the TCRdb table lists in-frame clones only, not all of them. The sample includes 150,000 to 200,000 clones, about 93% of them seen just once. Specimen: blood. All receptors come from a woman in her sixties in good health.

The chain is built from TRBV7-9 and TRBJ2-2; TRBD2 might be the D (5 bases). There are 17 residues in the CDR3. CDR1 is SEHNR and CDR2 is FQNEAQ in the germline V gene (reference sequence). The ends were cut back, 4 bases at V and 0 bases at J, with 15 bases in the middle. This chain's CDR3 is CASSYSRSGSNTGELFF. For the CDR3, the DNA is TGTGCCAGCAGCTACAGTCGGTCGGGGTCGAACACCGGGGAGCTGTTTTTT.

V gene TRBV18 combines with J gene TRBJ2-7; D possibly uses TRBD1 or TRBD2 (5 bases each). V was cut by 3 bases and J by 7 bases, with 16 bases left in between. The CDR3 loop spans 14 amino acids. The germline V gene has CDR1 KGHSH and CDR2 LQKENI. The CDR3 protein is CASSPGTRGREQYF. The CDR3 DNA reads TGTGCCAGCTCACCCGGGACCAGAGGTCGGGAGCAGTACTTC. Complete variable domain (other parts from reference TRBV18 and TRBJ2-7): NAGVMQNPRHLVRRRGQEARLRCSPMKGHSHVYWYRQLPEEGLKFMVYLQKENIIDESGMPKERFSAEFPKEGPSILRIQQVVRGDSAAYFCASSPGTRGREQYFGPGTRLTVT.

This clone appeared a single time. The chain joins TRBV7-9 to TRBJ1-1; D ambiguous. CDR3 size: 16 residues. With 5 bases removed from V and 2 bases from J, the gap between germline ends came to 18 bases. The germline V gene encodes CDR1 SEHNR and CDR2 FQNEAQ (reference sequence). The CDR3 loop is CASSLQPGRGNTEAFF. Here the CDR3 DNA reads TGTGCCAGCAGCCTTCAACCAGGTCGGGGAAACACTGAAGCTTTCTTT.

The genes are TRBV24-1 and TRBJ1-2; no definite D call. Looked up from germline, CDR1 is KGHDR and CDR2 is SFDVKD. V was trimmed by 3 bases and J by 8 bases, leaving 15 bases between them. This CDR3 is 14 amino acids long. The CDR3 nucleotides read TGTGCCACCAGTGATCGGACCTCCTCGGGAGGCTACACCTTC. Translated, it gives CATSDRTSSGGYTF.

This clone was detected only once. The chain employs TRBV7-2 and TRBJ1-2, with D hard to call. With 4 bases removed from V and 1 base from J, the gap between germline ends came to 10 bases. The CDR3 consists of 14 residues. Germline loops: CDR1 SGHTA, CDR2 FQGNSA. The CDR3 loop reads CASSSRMVNYGYTF. CDR3 DNA sequence: TGTGCCAGCAGCTCTCGAATGGTTAACTATGGCTACACCTTC.

This clone was recorded only once. The chain recombines TRBV19 with TRBJ1-2, with 7 nucleotides matching TRBD1. This CDR3 has 15 residues. CDR1 is LNHDA and CDR2 is SQIVND in the germline V gene (reference sequence). V lost 5 bases to trimming and J lost 1 base; unmatched junction nucleotides: 7. This CDR3 reads CASSQGTASNYGYTF. As DNA, the CDR3 is TGTGCCAGTAGTCAAGGGACAGCTAGTAACTATGGCTACACCTTC.